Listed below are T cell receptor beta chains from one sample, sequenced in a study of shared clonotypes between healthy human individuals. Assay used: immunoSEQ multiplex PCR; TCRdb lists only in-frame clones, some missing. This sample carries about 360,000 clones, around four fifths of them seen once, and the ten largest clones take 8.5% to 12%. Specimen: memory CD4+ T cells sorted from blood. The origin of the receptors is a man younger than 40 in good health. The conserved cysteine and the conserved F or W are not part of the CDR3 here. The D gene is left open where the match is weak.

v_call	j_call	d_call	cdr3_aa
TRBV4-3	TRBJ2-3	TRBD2	APVGTSGSTDTQY
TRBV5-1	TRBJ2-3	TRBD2	ASKGGKNSGRKTDTQY
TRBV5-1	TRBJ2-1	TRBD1	ASSLETGGYEQF
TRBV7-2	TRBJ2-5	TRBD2	ASSLRPGSGILWGETQY
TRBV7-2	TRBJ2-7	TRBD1	ASSLGQGAIEQY
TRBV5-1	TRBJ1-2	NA	ASSALPGVDGYT
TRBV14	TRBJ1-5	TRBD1	ASSRGQAQPQH
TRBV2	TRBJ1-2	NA	ASRRSGGDYGYT
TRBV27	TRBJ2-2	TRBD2	ASTDKFGLAGPNTGELF
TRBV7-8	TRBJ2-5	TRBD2	ASSSTSSGRALETQY
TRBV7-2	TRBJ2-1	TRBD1	ASSQTGVGANEQF
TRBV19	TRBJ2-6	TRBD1	ASSSPGLGQGNSGANVLT
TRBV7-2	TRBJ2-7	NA	ASSYLSVRAGNYEQY
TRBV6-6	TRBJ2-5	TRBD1	ASSTPGTGGGETQY
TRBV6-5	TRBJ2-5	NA	ASQRTRQETQY
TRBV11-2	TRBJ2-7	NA	ASSSEWYEQY
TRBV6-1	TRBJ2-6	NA	ASRTLRAGANVLT
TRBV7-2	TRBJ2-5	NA	ASSRIQGNEQY
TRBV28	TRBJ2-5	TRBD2	ASSYPSSGMETQY
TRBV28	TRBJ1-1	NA	ASSPYNRGERAF
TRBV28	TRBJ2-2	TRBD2	ASSGPAGVNTGELF
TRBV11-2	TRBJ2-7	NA	ASRAVGRRIYEQY
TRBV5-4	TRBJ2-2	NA	TSTRMGLSGGELF
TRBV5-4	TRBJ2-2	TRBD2	ASSPPRTSGKNVGELF